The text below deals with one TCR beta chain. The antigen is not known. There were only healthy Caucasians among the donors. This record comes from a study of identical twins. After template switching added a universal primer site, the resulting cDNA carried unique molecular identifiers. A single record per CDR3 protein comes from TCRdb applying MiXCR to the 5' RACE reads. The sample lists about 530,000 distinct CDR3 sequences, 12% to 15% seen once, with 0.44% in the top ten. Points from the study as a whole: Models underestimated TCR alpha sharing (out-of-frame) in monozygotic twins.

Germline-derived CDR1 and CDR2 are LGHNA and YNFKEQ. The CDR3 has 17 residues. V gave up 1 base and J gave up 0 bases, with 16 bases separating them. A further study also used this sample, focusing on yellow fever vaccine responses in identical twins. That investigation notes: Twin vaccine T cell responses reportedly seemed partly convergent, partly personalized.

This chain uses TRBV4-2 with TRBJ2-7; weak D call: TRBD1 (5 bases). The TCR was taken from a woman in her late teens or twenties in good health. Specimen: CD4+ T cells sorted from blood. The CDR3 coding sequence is TGTGCCAGCAGCCAAGTTGCAGGGTATTCAAACTCCTACGAGCAGTACTTC. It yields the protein CASSQVAGYSNSYEQYF.